A selection of T cell receptor beta chains follows, all from one sample in a study of post-analysis software for immune sequencing data. TCRdb called the PCR reads again in MiXCR, with one record for every CDR3 protein. The repertoire includes 750,000 to 950,000 distinct CDR3 sequences, about 50% of them detected once, and approximately 4.3% sits in the top ten. Sample: blood. The receptor source for this set is a girl under 18 with multiple sclerosis. The conserved cysteine and the conserved F or W are not part of the CDR3 here.

J	V	CDR3
TRBJ2-5	TRBV7-9	ASSRGRSGFLETQY
TRBJ2-3	TRBV20-1	SAVGLAGGPFLTDTQY
TRBJ2-7	TRBV7-2	ASRIGTTYEQY
TRBJ2-5	TRBV5-1	ASSFWMTAPRQETQY
TRBJ1-1	TRBV5-5	ASSPEGSNPEAF
TRBJ2-1	TRBV29-1	SVQGTSGRSSYNEQF
TRBJ2-3	TRBV5-1	ASRWGTDSSTDTQY
TRBJ2-7	TRBV7-9	ASSPRGGPPYEQY
TRBJ2-1	TRBV29-1	SVVSYNEQF
TRBJ2-6	TRBV6-2/TRBV6-3	ASSVHNRDLWANVLT
TRBJ2-7	TRBV20-1	SARDWTGEFYEQY
.	TRBV27	ASSATGTGGGEQY
TRBJ1-2	TRBV20-1	SARVGDYGYT
TRBJ2-7	TRBV4-1	ASSQDRRAAYEQY
TRBJ1-2	TRBV18	ASSPGTFWNLGYT
TRBJ1-5	TRBV5-1	ASSLVAGSNQPQH
TRBJ2-7	TRBV5-1	ASSLLSGVSYEQY
TRBJ1-2	TRBV4-1	ASSARDSKSVGYGYT
TRBJ2-7	TRBV7-9	ASSHGTSGSWEQY
TRBJ1-2	TRBV5-6	ASSLDPGGYT
TRBJ1-5	TRBV7-2	ASSLEPEANQPQH
TRBJ2-4	TRBV15	ATSRGTSGRQY
TRBJ2-3	TRBV9	ASSPGTSGRSTDTQY
TRBJ2-4	TRBV5-1	ASGSSGMRNIQY
TRBJ2-1	TRBV19	ASSSPGQRFNEQF